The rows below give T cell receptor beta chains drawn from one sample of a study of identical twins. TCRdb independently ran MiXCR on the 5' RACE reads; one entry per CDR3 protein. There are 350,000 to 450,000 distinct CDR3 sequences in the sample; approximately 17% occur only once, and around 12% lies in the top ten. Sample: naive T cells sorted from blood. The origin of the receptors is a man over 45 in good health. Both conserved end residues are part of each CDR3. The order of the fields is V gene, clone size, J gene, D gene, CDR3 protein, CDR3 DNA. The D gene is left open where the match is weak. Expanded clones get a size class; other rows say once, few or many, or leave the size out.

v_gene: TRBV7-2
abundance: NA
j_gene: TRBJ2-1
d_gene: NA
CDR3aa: CASSPGLRSSYNEQFF
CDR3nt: TGTGCCAGCAGCCCAGGGCTCCGGAGCTCCTACAATGAGCAGTTCTTC

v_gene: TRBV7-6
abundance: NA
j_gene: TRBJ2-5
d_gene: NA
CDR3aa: CASSSSGLTYQETQYF
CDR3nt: TGTGCCAGCAGCTCCTCGGGACTGACGTACCAAGAGACCCAGTACTTC

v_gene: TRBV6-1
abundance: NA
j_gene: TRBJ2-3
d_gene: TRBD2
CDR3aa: CASTRAGGGDTQYF
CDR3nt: TGTGCCAGCACCCGAGCGGGAGGGGGAGATACGCAGTATTTT

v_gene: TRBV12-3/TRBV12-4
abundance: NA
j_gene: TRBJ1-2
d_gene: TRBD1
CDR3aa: CASTQTGKDGYTF
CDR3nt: TGTGCCAGCACCCAGACAGGGAAGGATGGCTACACCTTC

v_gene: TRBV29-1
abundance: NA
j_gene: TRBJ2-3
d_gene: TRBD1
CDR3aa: CSIEDRTSTDTQYF
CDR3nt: TGCAGCATCGAGGACAGGACTAGCACAGATACGCAGTATTTT

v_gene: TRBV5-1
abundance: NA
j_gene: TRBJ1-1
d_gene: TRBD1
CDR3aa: CASSPGQGAPTEAFF
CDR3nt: TGCGCCAGCAGCCCGGGACAGGGGGCGCCTACTGAAGCTTTCTTT

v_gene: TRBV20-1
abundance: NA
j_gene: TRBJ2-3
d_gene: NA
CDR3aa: CSARDGYTDTQYF
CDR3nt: TGCAGTGCTCGGGACGGTTACACAGATACGCAGTATTTT

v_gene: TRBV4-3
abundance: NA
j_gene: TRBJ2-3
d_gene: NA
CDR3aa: CASSRVGTGTDTQYF
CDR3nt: TGCGCCAGCAGCCGGGTTGGCACCGGCACAGATACGCAGTATTTT

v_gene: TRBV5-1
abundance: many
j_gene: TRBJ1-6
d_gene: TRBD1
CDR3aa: CASSVTRGRDSPLHF
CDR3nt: TGCGCCAGCAGCGTTACCAGGGGGAGGGATTCACCCCTCCACTTT

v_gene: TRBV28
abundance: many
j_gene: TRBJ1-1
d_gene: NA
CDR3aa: CASSLVVQNTEAFF
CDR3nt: TGTGCCAGCAGTTTAGTGGTCCAGAACACTGAAGCTTTCTTT

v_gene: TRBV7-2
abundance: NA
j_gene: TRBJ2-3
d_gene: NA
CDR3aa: CASSLQGRSDTQYF
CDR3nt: TGTGCCAGCAGCCTCCAAGGGAGGTCAGATACGCAGTATTTT

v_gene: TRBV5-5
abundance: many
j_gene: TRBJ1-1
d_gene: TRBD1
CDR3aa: CASSVTGAGNTEAFF
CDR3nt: TGTGCCAGCAGCGTTACAGGGGCGGGGAACACTGAAGCTTTCTTT

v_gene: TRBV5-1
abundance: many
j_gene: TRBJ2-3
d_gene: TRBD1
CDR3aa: CASSLARTGATTDTQYF
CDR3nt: TGCGCCAGCAGCTTGGCCCGGACAGGGGCGACCACAGATACGCAGTATTTT

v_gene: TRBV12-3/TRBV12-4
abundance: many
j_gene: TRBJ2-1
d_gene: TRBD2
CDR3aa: CASSFLAGGRAEQFF
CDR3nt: TGTGCCAGCAGTTTTCTAGCGGGAGGAAGGGCTGAGCAGTTCTTC

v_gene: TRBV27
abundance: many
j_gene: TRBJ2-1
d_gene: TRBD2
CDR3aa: CASKKTGGPRNEQFF
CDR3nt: TGTGCCAGCAAGAAAACGGGGGGGCCGAGGAATGAGCAGTTCTTC

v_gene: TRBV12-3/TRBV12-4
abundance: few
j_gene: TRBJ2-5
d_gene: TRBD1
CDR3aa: CASSMTGISLRGETQYF
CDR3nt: TGTGCCAGCAGTATGACAGGGATATCCCTGAGAGGGGAGACCCAGTACTTC

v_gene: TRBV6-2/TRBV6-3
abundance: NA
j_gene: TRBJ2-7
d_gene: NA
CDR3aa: CASSNKTAHGYF
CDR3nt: TGTGCCAGCAGTAACAAGACGGCCCACGGGTACTTC

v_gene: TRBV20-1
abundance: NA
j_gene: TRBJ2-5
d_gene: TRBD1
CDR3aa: CSAPRRTGHQETQYF
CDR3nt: TGCAGTGCCCCCCGCCGGACAGGGCACCAAGAGACCCAGTACTTC

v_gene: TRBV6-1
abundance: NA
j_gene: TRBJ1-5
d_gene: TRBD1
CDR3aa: CASSVQGAGDQPQHF
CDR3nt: TGTGCCAGCAGTGTACAGGGGGCGGGCGATCAGCCCCAGCATTTT